This TCR delta chain was captured by sequencing in a study of gamma-delta T cells after stem cell transplantation. The germline V gene encodes CDR1 GEAIGNYY and CDR2 EKD. The trim removed 3 bases at V and 2 bases at J, leaving 12 bases unmatched. This CDR3 region has 21 residues. Comments on this clone: This sequence is one base from a far larger clone and is likely a read error.

TCRdb reprocessed the RT-PCR reads using CATT. The sample shows approximately 1,300 delta-chain clones, more than 2.5% of them seen only once. Source material: gamma-delta T cells. This clonotype was sampled from a human donor. It is not recorded whose cells these are; they may come from a transplant donor. The chain employs TRDV2 and TRDJ3, with TRDD3 matching 13 bases. The CDR3 nucleotides are TGTGCCTGTGACTTTCCCCCAACTGGGGGATACGGCCCCTGGGACACCCGACAGATGTTTTTC. It translates to CACDFPPTGGYGPWDTRQMFF.